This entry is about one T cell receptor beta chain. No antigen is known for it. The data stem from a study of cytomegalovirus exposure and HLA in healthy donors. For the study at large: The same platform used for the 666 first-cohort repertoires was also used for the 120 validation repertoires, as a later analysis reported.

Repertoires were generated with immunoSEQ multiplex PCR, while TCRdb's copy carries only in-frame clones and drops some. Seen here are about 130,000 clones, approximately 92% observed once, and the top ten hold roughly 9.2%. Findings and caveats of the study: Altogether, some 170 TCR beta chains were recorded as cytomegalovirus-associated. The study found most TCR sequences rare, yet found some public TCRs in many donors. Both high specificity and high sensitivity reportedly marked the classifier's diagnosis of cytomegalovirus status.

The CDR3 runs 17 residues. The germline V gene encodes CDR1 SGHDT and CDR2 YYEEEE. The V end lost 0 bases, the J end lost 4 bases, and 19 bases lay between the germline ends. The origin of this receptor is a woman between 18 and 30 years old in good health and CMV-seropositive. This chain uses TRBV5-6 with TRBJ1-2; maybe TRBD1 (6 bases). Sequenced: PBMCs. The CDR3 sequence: CASSLDIQGDYAYGYTF. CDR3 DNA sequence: TGTGCCAGCAGCTTGGATATACAGGGCGATTACGCCTATGGCTACACCTTC.